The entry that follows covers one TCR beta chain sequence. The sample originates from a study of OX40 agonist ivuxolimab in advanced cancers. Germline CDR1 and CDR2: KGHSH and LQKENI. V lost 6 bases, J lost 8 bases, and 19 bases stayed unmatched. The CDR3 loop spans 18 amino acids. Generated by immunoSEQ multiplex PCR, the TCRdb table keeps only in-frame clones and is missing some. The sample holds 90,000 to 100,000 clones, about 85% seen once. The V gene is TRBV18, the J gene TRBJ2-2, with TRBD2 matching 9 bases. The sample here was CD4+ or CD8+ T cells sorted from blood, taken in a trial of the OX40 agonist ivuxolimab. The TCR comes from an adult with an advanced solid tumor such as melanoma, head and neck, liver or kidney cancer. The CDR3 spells CASSPTLSGRGLLGELFF. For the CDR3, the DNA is TGTGCCAGCTCGCCAACCCTTAGCGGGAGAGGACTTTTGGGGGAGCTGTTTTTT.